These 28 T cell receptor beta chains share one sample of origin, sequenced in a study of T-cell memory formation after mild COVID-19. TCRdb analysed the 5' RACE reads with MiXCR anew, one entry per CDR3 protein. The profile shows nearly 250,000 distinct CDR3 sequences, about 16% of them singletons. The specimen was PBMCs or a T cell subset sorted from them (not recorded which). These receptors all stem from an adult woman who had mild COVID-19 (a few samples of this study predate the infection). Cell type and time point are not known.

This clonotype has only a few counts. The gene calls are TRBV12-3 or TRBV12-4 and TRBJ1-1; TRBD1 matches 7 bases. The CDR3 is 12 amino acids. V trimming: 1 base; J trimming: 11 bases; junction bases outside the gene matches: 4. CDR3 DNA sequence: TGTGCCAGCAGTTTAGGTGACAGGGATGCTTTCTTT. Residues: CASSLGDRDAFF.

This clonotype was detected ten times or more. The rearrangement joins TRBV30 to TRBJ1-5; tentatively, D is TRBD1 (5 bases). CDR1 is GTSNPN and CDR2 is SVGIG in the germline V gene (reference sequence). This CDR3 is built from 13 residues. Trimming left V 7 bases short and J 1 base short, with 11 bases between. The CDR3 here is CASQTASNQPQHF. The DNA for the CDR3 is TGTGCCTCCCAGACAGCCAGCAATCAGCCCCAGCATTTT.

This clonotype was observed a few times. The rearrangement joins TRBV15 to TRBJ2-5, with 7 positions matching TRBD1. The CDR3 contains 17 residues. Per the germline V gene, CDR1 is LNHNV and CDR2 is YYDKDF (reference sequence). V shed 3 bases and J 0 bases; nucleotides not matched to a gene: 10. Here the CDR3 reads CATSSGPGTAYQETQYF. CDR3 nucleotide sequence: TGTGCCACCAGCAGTGGACCCGGGACAGCTTACCAAGAGACCCAGTACTTC.

This clonotype was picked up a small number of times. J is TRBJ1-2 and V is TRBV5-1; 8 bases are shared with TRBD1. After removal of 4 bases from V and 8 bases from J, the junction contained 10 bases not matched to a gene. The CDR3 consists of 14 residues. CDR1 is SGHRS and CDR2 is YFSETQ in the germline V gene. The DNA of the CDR3 is TGCGCCAGCAGCGTACATGGACAGGGATGGGGCTACACCTTC. It encodes CASSVHGQGWGYTF.

The rearrangement links TRBV27 to TRBJ2-7, with TRBD1 matching 7 bases. From germline, CDR1 is MNHEY and CDR2 SMNVEV (reference sequence). V lost 4 bases and J lost 3; bases outside the gene matches: 3. The CDR3 length is 13 residues. The CDR3 protein is CASSSTGIYEQYF. Here the CDR3 DNA reads TGTGCCAGCAGTTCGACAGGGATCTACGAGCAGTACTTC.

The gene calls are TRBV12-3 or TRBV12-4 and TRBJ2-7; 9 nucleotides align to TRBD1. The CDR3 spans 17 residues. The trim removed 5 bases at V and 3 bases at J, leaving 14 bases unmatched. The CDR3 DNA sequence: TGTGCCAGCAGTATTTACAGGGGGCATATCTCTAACTACGAGCAGTACTTC. This sequence encodes CASSIYRGHISNYEQYF.

This clonotype was seen only a few times. This chain connects TRBV5-1 to TRBJ2-1; TRBD2 matches 14 bases. CDR3 length equals 18 residues. The trim removed 4 bases at V and 1 base at J, leaving 7 bases unmatched. Per germline, CDR1 SGHRS and CDR2 YFSETQ. CDR3 sequence: CASSPGLAGVTSYNEQFF. CDR3 sequence (DNA): TGCGCCAGCAGCCCGGGACTAGCGGGGGTCACATCCTACAATGAGCAGTTCTTC.

This clonotype was counted a few times. The chain uses TRBV6-5 and TRBJ2-2, with 7 bases identical to TRBD1. The CDR3 sequence is 15 residues long. Germline loops: CDR1 MNHEY, CDR2 SVGAGI. The V and J ends lost 5 bases and 1 base, in that order; junction bases with no gene match: 4. Here the CDR3 DNA reads TGTGCCAGCAGTCTTGACAGGGTGAACACCGGGGAGCTGTTTTTT. It is translated as CASSLDRVNTGELFF.

This chain joins TRBV4-2 and TRBJ2-7; D not certain. The CDR3 totals 13 residues. Germline V gene lookup returns CDR1 LGHNA and CDR2 YNFKEQ. The germline V and J ends were trimmed by 0 bases and 8 bases, with 11 bases remaining between them. CDR3 in amino acids: CASSQEQVAQQYF. The CDR3 DNA is TGTGCCAGCAGCCAAGAGCAGGTAGCCCAGCAGTACTTC.

This clonotype was seen a few times. The chain joins TRBV9 to TRBJ2-3, with 8 bases lining up with TRBD1. CDR3 length: 14 amino acids. The V gene end was trimmed by 5 bases and the J gene end by 1 base; junction bases not matched to a gene: 3. Per germline, CDR1 SGDLS and CDR2 YYNGEE. This CDR3 is CASRSGGGTDTQYF. As DNA, the CDR3 is TGTGCCAGCAGGTCAGGGGGCGGCACAGATACGCAGTATTTT.

This clonotype was counted only a few times. The CDR3 protein is CASSSPRERNEQFF. CDR3 coding DNA: TGCGCCAGCAGCTCCCCCCGGGAGAGGAATGAGCAGTTCTTC. This chain links TRBV4-1 with TRBJ2-1; tentatively, D is TRBD2 (6 bases). CDR3 length: 14 amino acids. V was cut by 5 bases and J by 7 bases, with 15 bases left in between. Per the germline V gene, CDR1 is MGHRA and CDR2 is YSYEKL.

The table lists this clonotype with a few counts. The chain has TRBV7-2 and TRBJ2-7; 10 nucleotides align to TRBD2. Germline CDR1 SGHTA, CDR2 FQGNSA. The CDR3 runs 14 residues. V was clipped by 10 bases and J by 0 bases; unmatched bases: 6. CDR3 region: CAIAGGPLSYEQYF. In DNA, the CDR3 is TGTGCCATAGCGGGAGGACCCCTCTCCTACGAGCAGTACTTC.

There are many counts of this clonotype. The V call is TRBV4-1, the J call TRBJ2-3, with TRBD2 matching 9 bases. The V and J ends lost 1 base and 8 bases, in that order; junction bases with no gene match: 13. CDR1 and CDR2 (germline): MGHRA, YSYEKL. This CDR3 has 17 amino acids. This chain's CDR3 is CASSQGWGSGGSGTQYF. As DNA, the CDR3 is TGCGCCAGCAGCCAAGGTTGGGGTAGCGGGGGTTCAGGTACGCAGTATTTT.

This clonotype showed up just a few times. This sequence joins TRBV20-1 and TRBJ2-6; the D is unclear. Germline V gene sequence: CDR1 DFQATT, CDR2 SNEGSKA (reference sequence). The length of the CDR3 is 15 residues. Deletions cut 0 bases from V and 1 base from J, with 7 bases between. The CDR3 sequence: CSARDLGSGANVLTF. For the CDR3, the DNA is TGCAGTGCTAGAGATCTGGGGTCTGGGGCCAACGTCCTGACTTTC.

A few counts support this clonotype. This chain links TRBV12-3 or TRBV12-4 with TRBJ2-2; 7 nucleotides match TRBD2. The CDR3 consists of 13 residues. Trimming took 8 bases from V and 0 from J; bases not matched to a gene: 0. Here the CDR3 reads CASLAANTGELFF. As DNA, the CDR3 is TGTGCCAGCCTAGCGGCGAACACCGGGGAGCTGTTTTTT.

This chain links TRBV4-1 with TRBJ2-6; D is perhaps TRBD1 (5 bases). This CDR3 contains 19 residues. Germline V gene sequence: CDR1 MGHRA, CDR2 YSYEKL. V was cut by 2 bases and J by 0 bases, with 17 bases left in between. The CDR3 region is CASSQKVAGLISGANVLTF. In DNA form, the CDR3 reads TGCGCCAGCAGCCAAAAAGTCGCAGGGCTAATCTCTGGGGCCAACGTCCTGACTTTC.

This clonotype was found many times. The chain uses TRBV5-1 and TRBJ2-2; D not certain. Germline lookup yields CDR1 SGHRS and CDR2 YFSETQ. The CDR3 covers 14 residues. V lost 3 bases, J lost 1 base, and 7 bases lay in between. Here the CDR3 DNA reads TGCGCCAGCAGCTACTACGGGAACACCGGGGAGCTGTTTTTT. It translates to CASSYYGNTGELFF.

The V call is TRBV5-1, the J call TRBJ1-2; 11 nucleotides line up with TRBD1. V shed 4 bases, J shed 8 bases, and the junction held 7 bases outside the gene matches. Germline V gene sequence: CDR1 SGHRS, CDR2 YFSETQ. The CDR3 is 14 residues long. CDR3 DNA: TGCGCCAGCAGCACCGGACAGGGGGCTGTGGGCTACACCTTC. Translated: CASSTGQGAVGYTF.

This clonotype was recorded many times. The J gene is TRBJ2-1, the V gene TRBV12-3 or TRBV12-4; D unclear. This CDR3 has 12 residues. V shed 3 bases and J shed 4 bases, with 4 bases lying between them. CDR3 DNA sequence: TGTGCCAGCAGTTTCTCGTACAATGAGCAGTTCTTC. Translating gives CASSFSYNEQFF.

This rearrangement joins TRBV24-1 to TRBJ1-1; no definite D call. The germline CDR1 and CDR2 sequences are KGHDR and SFDVKD. The CDR3 spans 12 residues. V lost 2 bases, J lost 10 bases, and 10 bases lay in between. The CDR3 DNA is TGTGCCACCAGTGATTCTCGGGCGGTAGCTTTCTTT. Its protein product is CATSDSRAVAFF.

The chain joins TRBV5-1 to TRBJ1-3; 7 bases match TRBD1. Germline CDR1 is SGHRS and CDR2 is YFSETQ. J gave up 3 bases and V 7 bases, and 7 bases lay outside the gene matches. CDR3 length equals 14 residues. CDR3 sequence (DNA): TGCGCCAGCTGGGACAGTCAAGTTGGAAACACCATATATTTT. Translating it yields CASWDSQVGNTIYF.

The sample holds many counts of this clonotype. V is TRBV18 and J is TRBJ2-7; 7 nucleotides agree with TRBD2. This CDR3 is 15 amino acids long. The junction had 5 bases not matched to a gene; V was cut back by 2 bases and J by 1 base. The germline gives CDR1 KGHSH, CDR2 LQKENI. The chain's CDR3 is CASSPGRGFSYEQYF. The CDR3 coding sequence is TGTGCCAGCTCACCAGGGAGGGGCTTTTCCTACGAGCAGTACTTC.

This clonotype came up a few times. The rearrangement joins TRBV5-5 to TRBJ1-1; 7 nucleotides agree with TRBD1. Germline lookup yields CDR1 SGHKS and CDR2 YYEKEE (reference sequence). The CDR3 is made up of 13 amino acids. The V gene end was trimmed by 4 bases and the J gene end by 11 bases; junction bases not matched to a gene: 11. CDR3 sequence reads: CASSPHYRGGAFF. The CDR3 DNA sequence: TGTGCCAGCAGCCCGCACTACAGGGGAGGGGCTTTCTTT.

This clonotype was counted between two and nine times. V usage is TRBV30 and J usage is TRBJ1-5, with D perhaps matching TRBD1 (5 bases). Trimming pared 3 bases from V and 10 bases from J, leaving 13 bases between. There are 12 residues in the CDR3. Germline V gives CDR1 GTSNPN, CDR2 SVGIG (reference sequence). In nucleotides, the CDR3 is TGTGCCTGGAGCTCGACAGATTTCCCCCAGCATTTT. The encoded protein is CAWSSTDFPQHF. The full variable domain, completed using reference TRBV30 and TRBJ1-5, is SQTIHQWPATLVQPVGSPLSLECTVEGTSNPNLYWYRQAAGRGLQLLFYSVGIGQISSEVPQNLSASRPQDRQFILSSKKLLLSDSGFYLCAWSSTDFPQHFGDGTRLSIL.

The rearrangement joins TRBV14 to TRBJ1-2; the D is unclear. V lost 3 bases to trimming and J lost 5 bases, with 10 bases between them. Germline CDR1 and CDR2: SGHDN and FVKESK. This CDR3 spans 13 amino acids. The CDR3 here is CASSQAWGYGYTF. The CDR3 nucleotides read TGTGCCAGCAGCCAGGCGTGGGGTTATGGCTACACCTTC.

This clonotype appeared a few times. This chain connects TRBV7-9 to TRBJ1-3; D unclear. Germline V CDR1 and CDR2: SEHNR, FQNEAQ (reference sequence). This CDR3 is 15 amino acids long. With 1 base removed from V and 4 bases from J, the gap between germline ends came to 11 bases. As DNA, the CDR3 is TGTGCCAGCAGCTTAGAGGTCCGACGGGGAAACACCATATATTTT. This codes for CASSLEVRRGNTIYF.

This chain connects TRBV5-1 to TRBJ2-7; no definite D call. V lost 3 bases and J lost 6, with 10 bases in between. From germline, CDR1 is SGHRS and CDR2 YFSETQ. The CDR3 contains 12 residues. The CDR3 bases are TGCGCCAGCAGCTACGGTTTCCGCGAGCAGTACTTC. Encoded protein: CASSYGFREQYF.

This clonotype was observed a few times. V is TRBV20-1 and J is TRBJ2-1; unclear D gene. Per the germline V gene, CDR1 is DFQATT and CDR2 is SNEGSKA (reference sequence). Trimming took off 3 bases at V and 0 bases at J, with 12 bases between the two ends. This CDR3 has 15 residues. CDR3 sequence reads: CSARRKASSYNEQFF. The CDR3 bases are TGCAGTGCTAGGCGGAAGGCGAGCTCCTACAATGAGCAGTTCTTC.